These T cell receptor beta chains were read from a single sample in a study of T cell responses to AZD1222 COVID-19 vaccine. Profiling relied on immunoSEQ multiplex PCR, and the TCRdb table lists in-frame clones only, not all of them. Among fewer than 150,000 clones listed, 88% were seen once. Sequenced material: peripheral blood, taken 28 days after the second AZD1222 dose. The source of these receptors is an adult who received the AZD1222 COVID-19 vaccine. Each CDR3 is given with its conserved first and last residue. D genes are given only for firm matches. Rows may omit the clone size; those that give it use once, few, many or a size class.

abundance,d_gene,j_gene,v_gene,CDR3aa,CDR3nt
NA,NA,TRBJ2-3,TRBV5-4,CASRGNLRWDTQYF,TGTGCCAGCAGAGGCAACCTACGATGGGATACGCAGTATTTT
once,NA,TRBJ1-2,TRBV7-9,CASSLAGGQNYGYTF,TGTGCCAGCAGCTTAGCCGGAGGACAGAACTATGGCTACACCTTC
NA,TRBD2,TRBJ2-1,TRBV3-1/TRBV3-2,CASGLLAVYNEQFF,TGTGCCAGCGGCCTACTAGCGGTTTACAATGAGCAGTTCTTC
NA,TRBD1,TRBJ1-3,TRBV28,CASSPGTGGLSGNTIYF,TGTGCCAGCAGCCCCGGGACAGGGGGCCTCTCTGGAAACACCATATATTTT
NA,TRBD2,TRBJ2-2,TRBV19,CASSTPSGGYTGELFF,TGTGCCAGTAGTACTCCTAGCGGGGGGTACACCGGGGAGCTGTTTTTT
NA,NA,TRBJ1-2,TRBV2,CASSRRGIEGYTF,TGTGCCAGCAGTCGAAGGGGAATAGAAGGCTACACCTTC
NA,TRBD1,TRBJ1-4,TRBV30,CAWTGGKEKLFF,TGTGCCTGGACAGGGGGGAAGGAAAAACTGTTTTTT
NA,TRBD2,TRBJ2-7,TRBV30,CAWRASGSSHEQYF,TGTGCCTGGAGAGCTAGCGGGAGTTCCCACGAGCAGTACTTC
NA,NA,TRBJ1-1,TRBV25-1,CASSGWGVNTEAFF,TGTGCCAGCAGTGGATGGGGGGTGAACACTGAAGCTTTCTTT
once,NA,TRBJ2-3,TRBV12-3/TRBV12-4,CASSLRVTDTQYF,TGTGCCAGCAGTTTACGTGTCACAGATACGCAGTATTTT
NA,TRBD2,TRBJ2-1,TRBV7-3,CASSLGLGLYNEQFF,TGTGCCAGCAGCCTAGGACTAGGGCTTTACAATGAGCAGTTCTTC
NA,TRBD2,TRBJ2-3,TRBV15,CATGSGGAIDTQYF,TGTGCCACTGGGAGCGGGGGGGCGATAGATACGCAGTATTTT
NA,NA,TRBJ2-1,TRBV6-5,CASRDIGSYNEQFF,TGTGCCAGCAGGGACATTGGCTCCTACAATGAGCAGTTCTTC
NA,NA,TRBJ1-4,TRBV7-2,CASSLSRVYEKLFF,TGTGCCAGCAGCTTATCCAGGGTTTATGAAAAACTGTTTTTT
few,NA,TRBJ1-1,TRBV2,CASGSPTGNTEAFF,TGTGCCAGCGGATCCCCCACAGGGAACACTGAAGCTTTCTTT
NA,NA,TRBJ2-7,TRBV5-6,CASSLNGYLVYEQYF,TGTGCCAGCAGCTTGAACGGATACCTTGTATACGAGCAGTACTTC
NA,NA,TRBJ2-1,TRBV7-6,CASSYSLGPSYNEQFF,TGTGCCAGCAGCTATAGCCTCGGGCCCTCCTACAATGAGCAGTTCTTC
NA,TRBD2,TRBJ2-3,TRBV11-2,CASSNRQAGGRTQYF,TGTGCCAGCAGCAACCGTCAAGCGGGAGGCCGTACGCAGTATTTT
NA,NA,TRBJ2-2,TRBV5-1,CASSLGSTTGELFF,TGCGCCAGCAGCTTGGGGTCGACAACCGGGGAGCTGTTTTTT
NA,TRBD1,TRBJ2-5,TRBV7-9,CASSPGQGKMETQYF,TGTGCCAGCAGCCCCGGACAGGGAAAGATGGAGACCCAGTACTTC
NA,NA,TRBJ2-1,TRBV30,CAWSVLSGYNEQFF,TGTGCCTGGAGTGTTCTTAGCGGCTACAATGAGCAGTTCTTC
NA,NA,TRBJ1-5,TRBV29-1,CSVRADGNQPQHF,TGCAGCGTTAGGGCAGACGGCAATCAGCCCCAGCATTTT
NA,TRBD1,TRBJ1-1,TRBV29-1,CSVRQGTEAFF,TGCAGCGTGAGACAGGGGACTGAAGCTTTCTTT
once,NA,TRBJ1-5,TRBV4-2,CASSKFSQGRNQPQHF,TGTGCCAGCAGCAAGTTTAGCCAGGGGCGCAATCAGCCCCAGCATTTT
NA,NA,TRBJ1-2,TRBV6-5,CASSPLAGKGGYTF,TGTGCCAGCAGTCCCTTGGCAGGGAAGGGGGGCTACACCTTC
NA,NA,TRBJ1-2,TRBV19,CASTGTTGRLKF,TGTGCCAGTACCGGGACCACCGGCAGGTTGAAGTTC
NA,NA,TRBJ1-1,TRBV6-5,CASSYQSNTEAFF,TGTGCCAGCAGTTACCAGTCGAACACTGAAGCTTTCTTT
NA,TRBD1,TRBJ1-4,TRBV29-1,CSVVGLGTGNEKLFF,TGCAGCGTTGTGGGGCTGGGGACAGGGAATGAAAAACTGTTTTTT
few,NA,TRBJ2-7,TRBV12-3/TRBV12-4,CASSQGSGHEQYF,TGTGCCAGCAGTCAGGGGTCCGGCCACGAGCAGTACTTC
NA,NA,TRBJ2-2,TRBV7-3,CASSLSTGELFF,TGTGCCAGCAGCTTATCCACCGGGGAGCTGTTTTTT
NA,NA,TRBJ1-5,TRBV7-2,CASSLGRRPQHF,TGTGCCAGCAGCTTAGGCCGGAGGCCCCAGCATTTT
NA,NA,TRBJ2-3,TRBV27,CASSLGGSTDTQYF,TGTGCCAGCAGTTTAGGCGGAAGCACAGATACGCAGTATTTT
once,NA,TRBJ2-4,TRBV27,CASSSFPFYNIQYF,TGTGCCAGCAGCAGTTTCCCGTTTTATAACATTCAGTACTTC
NA,TRBD1,TRBJ1-5,TRBV30,CAWSAGQGGVEPQHF,TGTGCCTGGAGTGCCGGACAGGGGGGTGTTGAGCCCCAGCATTTT
NA,TRBD1,TRBJ2-5,TRBV7-8,CASSSEDRGYETQYF,TGTGCCAGCAGCTCGGAAGACAGGGGATATGAGACCCAGTACTTC
NA,NA,TRBJ1-3,TRBV11-3,CASSHGGDSGNTIYF,TGTGCCAGCAGCCACGGGGGGGACTCTGGAAACACCATATATTTT
NA,NA,TRBJ2-4,TRBV28,CASSWGTIAKNIQYF,TGTGCCAGCAGTTGGGGGACAATAGCCAAAAACATTCAGTACTTC
few,TRBD1,TRBJ1-6,TRBV6-5,CASSYSRQQGNSPLHF,TGTGCCAGCAGTTACTCAAGGCAACAGGGGAATTCACCCCTCCACTTT
NA,TRBD2,TRBJ2-5,TRBV5-6,CASSEGLAGGQETQYF,TGTGCCAGCAGCGAGGGACTAGCGGGGGGACAAGAGACCCAGTACTTC
NA,NA,TRBJ2-1,TRBV2,CASSDPNLGPNEQFF,TGTGCCAGCAGTGATCCAAACCTGGGCCCGAATGAGCAGTTCTTC
once,TRBD2,TRBJ2-3,TRBV10-3,CAISLAGPRDTQYF,TGTGCCATCAGTCTAGCGGGCCCGCGGGATACGCAGTATTTT
NA,NA,TRBJ1-2,TRBV2,CASSRTENYGYTF,TGTGCCAGCAGTAGGACGGAAAACTATGGCTACACCTTC
many,TRBD2,TRBJ2-1,TRBV11-2,CASSLDRLAGVEQFF,TGTGCCAGCAGCTTAGATCGCCTAGCGGGAGTTGAGCAGTTCTTC
NA,NA,TRBJ2-5,TRBV11-3,CASSFDSQETQYF,TGTGCCAGCAGCTTCGACTCCCAAGAGACCCAGTACTTC
NA,TRBD1,TRBJ1-5,TRBV12-5,CASGTGQGLQHF,TGTGCTAGTGGTACCGGACAGGGCCTTCAGCATTTT
once,NA,TRBJ2-2,TRBV11-2,CASSAGQSRGNTGELFF,TGTGCCAGCAGCGCCGGACAGTCCCGAGGGAACACCGGGGAGCTGTTTTTT
NA,TRBD2,TRBJ2-1,TRBV9,CASSPSNGLAAYNEQFF,TGTGCCAGCAGCCCCTCAAACGGACTAGCGGCCTACAATGAGCAGTTCTTC
few,NA,TRBJ2-7,TRBV11-2,CASSPQNEQYF,TGTGCCAGCAGCCCACAGAACGAGCAGTACTTC
NA,TRBD1,TRBJ1-5,TRBV6-5,CASSPGQASNQPQHF,TGTGCCAGCAGCCCGGGACAGGCTAGCAATCAGCCCCAGCATTTT